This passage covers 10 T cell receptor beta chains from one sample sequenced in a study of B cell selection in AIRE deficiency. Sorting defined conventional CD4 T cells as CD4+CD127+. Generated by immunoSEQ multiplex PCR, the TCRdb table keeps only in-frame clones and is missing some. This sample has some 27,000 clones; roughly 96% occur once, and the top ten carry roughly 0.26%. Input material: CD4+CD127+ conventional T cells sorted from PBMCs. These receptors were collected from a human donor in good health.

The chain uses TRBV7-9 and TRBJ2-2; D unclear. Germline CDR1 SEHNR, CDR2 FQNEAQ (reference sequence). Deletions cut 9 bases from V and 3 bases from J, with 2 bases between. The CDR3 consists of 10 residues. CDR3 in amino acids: CASYTGELFF. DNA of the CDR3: TGTGCCAGTTACACCGGGGAGCTGTTTTTT.

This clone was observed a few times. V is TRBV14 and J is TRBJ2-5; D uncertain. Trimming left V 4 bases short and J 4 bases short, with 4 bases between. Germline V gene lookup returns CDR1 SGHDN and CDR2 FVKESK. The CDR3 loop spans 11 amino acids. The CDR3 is CASSLGETQYF. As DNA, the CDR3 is TGTGCCAGCAGCCTGGGAGAGACCCAGTACTTC.

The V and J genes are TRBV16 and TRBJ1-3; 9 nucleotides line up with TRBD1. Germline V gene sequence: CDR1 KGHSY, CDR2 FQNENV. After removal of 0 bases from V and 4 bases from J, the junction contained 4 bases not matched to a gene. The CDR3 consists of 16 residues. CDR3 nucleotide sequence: TGTGCCAGCAGCCAATCATGGACAGGGGTCGGAAACACCATATATTTT. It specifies CASSQSWTGVGNTIYF.

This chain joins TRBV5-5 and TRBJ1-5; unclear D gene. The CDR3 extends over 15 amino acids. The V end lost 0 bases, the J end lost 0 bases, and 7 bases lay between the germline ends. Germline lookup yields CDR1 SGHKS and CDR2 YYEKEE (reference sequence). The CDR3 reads CASSLVIDSNQPQHF. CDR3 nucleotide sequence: TGTGCCAGCAGCTTGGTTATCGATAGCAATCAGCCCCAGCATTTT.

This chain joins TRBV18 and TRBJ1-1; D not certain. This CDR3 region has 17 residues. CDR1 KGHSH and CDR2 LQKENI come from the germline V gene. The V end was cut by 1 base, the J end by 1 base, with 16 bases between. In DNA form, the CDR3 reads TGTGCCAGCTCACCACGGGGAGTAATACCTGGGAACACTGAAGCTTTCTTT. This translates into CASSPRGVIPGNTEAFF.

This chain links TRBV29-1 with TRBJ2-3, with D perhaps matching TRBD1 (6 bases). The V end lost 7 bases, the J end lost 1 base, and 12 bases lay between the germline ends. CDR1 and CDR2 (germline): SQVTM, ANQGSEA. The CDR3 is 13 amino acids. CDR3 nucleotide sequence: TGCAGCGCCTGGGACACCCGCACAGATACGCAGTATTTT. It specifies CSAWDTRTDTQYF.

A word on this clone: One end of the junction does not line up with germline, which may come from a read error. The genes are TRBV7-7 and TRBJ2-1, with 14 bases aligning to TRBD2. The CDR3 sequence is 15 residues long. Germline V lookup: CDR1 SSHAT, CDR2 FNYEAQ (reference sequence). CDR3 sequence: CASSRDGLAGGEQFF. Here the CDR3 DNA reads TGTGCTAGCAGCCGAGACGGACTAGCGGGAGGTGAGCAGTTCTTC.

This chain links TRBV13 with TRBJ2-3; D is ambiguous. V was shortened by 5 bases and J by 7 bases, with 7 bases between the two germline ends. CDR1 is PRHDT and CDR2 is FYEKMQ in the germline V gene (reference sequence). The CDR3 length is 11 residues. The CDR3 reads CASSLSNTQYF. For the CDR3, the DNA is TGTGCCAGCAGCCTATCCAATACGCAGTATTTT. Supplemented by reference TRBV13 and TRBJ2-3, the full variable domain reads AAGVIQSPRHLIKEKRETATLKCYPIPRHDTVYWYQQGPGQDPQFLISFYEKMQSDKGSIPDRFSAQQFSDYHSELNMSSLELGDSALYFCASSLSNTQYFGPGTRLTVL.

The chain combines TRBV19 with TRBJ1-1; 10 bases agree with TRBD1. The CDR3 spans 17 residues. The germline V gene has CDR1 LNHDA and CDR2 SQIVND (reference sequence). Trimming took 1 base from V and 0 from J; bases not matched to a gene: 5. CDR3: CASSIGTGGGMNTEAFF. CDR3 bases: TGTGCCAGTAGTATAGGGACAGGGGGGGGTATGAACACTGAAGCTTTCTTT.

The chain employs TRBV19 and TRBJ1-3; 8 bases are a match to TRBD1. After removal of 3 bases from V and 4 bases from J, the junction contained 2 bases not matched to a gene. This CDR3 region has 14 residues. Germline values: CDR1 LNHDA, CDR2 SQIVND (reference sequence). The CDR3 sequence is CASSIRGPGNTIYF. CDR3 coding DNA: TGTGCCAGTAGTATCAGGGGGCCCGGAAACACCATATATTTT.